Ten or more counts support the clone carrying this T cell receptor (beta chain). Its target is unknown. This specimen includes other DNA sequences encoding the same CDR3. The source of the sample is a study of lymphopenia after photon versus proton radiotherapy. Study-wide results and caveats: Better survival with proton therapy was suggested as possible, not demonstrated.

This CDR3 spans 16 amino acids. Between the trimmed V and J ends, which lost 0 bases and 0 bases, there was a span of 9 bases. Per the germline V gene, CDR1 is SGHDN and CDR2 is FVKESK. Only in-frame clones appear in the TCRdb table, and some are missing; sequencing was by immunoSEQ multiplex PCR. This sample yields 70,000 or so clones, of which more than 75% are seen a single time; roughly 2.7% belongs to the top ten. The chain combines TRBV14 with TRBJ2-1; D might be TRBD2 (6 bases). This receptor was taken from a woman between 65 and 79 years old with pancreatic cancer. The input for sequencing was peripheral blood, taken from a patient treated with photon-based radiotherapy. In DNA form, the CDR3 reads TGTGCCAGCAGCCAAGATGTGGGGGGCTCCTACAATGAGCAGTTCTTC. Encoded protein: CASSQDVGGSYNEQFF.